A selection of T cell receptor beta chains follows, all from one sample in a study of cytomegalovirus exposure and HLA in healthy donors. Method: immunoSEQ multiplex PCR; TCRdb's copy keeps in-frame clones and lacks some. The profile shows over 150,000 clones, roughly 86% of them singletons. Material for sequencing was PBMCs. The receptors originated from a girl aged 10-17 years in good health and CMV-seropositive. Each CDR3 is given with its conserved first and last residue. Fields, in order: J gene, clone size, D gene, V gene, CDR3 DNA, CDR3 protein. The D gene is left open where the match is weak. Only some rows state a clone size, as once, few, many or a class for expanded clones.

J gene: TRBJ2-3; clone size: -; D gene: TRBD2; V gene: TRBV29-1; CDR3 DNA: TGCAGCGCCGACGGCGGGGGGGCCACAGATACGCAGTATTTT; CDR3 protein: CSADGGGATDTQYF
J gene: TRBJ1-2; clone size: -; D gene: TRBD1; V gene: TRBV6-5; CDR3 DNA: TGTGCCAGCAGCCTAGGAGAGGGGGCAGATGGCTACACCTTC; CDR3 protein: CASSLGEGADGYTF
J gene: TRBJ1-5; clone size: -; D gene: -; V gene: TRBV2; CDR3 DNA: TGTGCCAGCAGTGAAATTGGTGGACTGCCCAGTCAGCCCCAGCATTTT; CDR3 protein: CASSEIGGLPSQPQHF
J gene: TRBJ2-3; clone size: few; D gene: TRBD2; V gene: TRBV27; CDR3 DNA: TGTGCCAGCAGAACGGGGGGAGATACGCAGTATTTT; CDR3 protein: CASRTGGDTQYF
J gene: TRBJ2-1; clone size: once; D gene: TRBD1; V gene: TRBV6-5; CDR3 DNA: TGTGCCAGCAGCCTCGGGACAGGGGCCTACAATGAGCAGTTCTTC; CDR3 protein: CASSLGTGAYNEQFF
J gene: TRBJ2-3; clone size: once; D gene: TRBD2; V gene: TRBV12-5; CDR3 DNA: TGTGCTAGTGGTTTGGTACTAGCGGGGGTCGATACGCAGTATTTT; CDR3 protein: CASGLVLAGVDTQYF
J gene: TRBJ1-2; clone size: -; D gene: -; V gene: TRBV28; CDR3 DNA: TGTGCCAGCAGACCGGACAGTCATGGCTACACCTTC; CDR3 protein: CASRPDSHGYTF
J gene: TRBJ1-1; clone size: once; D gene: TRBD1; V gene: TRBV9; CDR3 DNA: TGTGCCAGCAGCGGGCGACAGGGGGGCTTCACTGAAGCTTTCTTT; CDR3 protein: CASSGRQGGFTEAFF
J gene: TRBJ2-1; clone size: -; D gene: -; V gene: TRBV6-1; CDR3 DNA: TGTGCCAGCGGGGGGAGGGGGGCCGTGGATGAGCAGTTCTTC; CDR3 protein: CASGGRGAVDEQFF
J gene: TRBJ1-2; clone size: -; D gene: -; V gene: TRBV7-8; CDR3 DNA: TGTGCCAGCAGCTCTATTATCGGGGGGAGATACGGCTACACCTTC; CDR3 protein: CASSSIIGGRYGYTF